The present T cell receptor (beta chain) was sequenced within a study of shared clonotypes between healthy human individuals. Notes on the study in general: Blood alone was sampled, and tissue repertoires likely differ.

Repertoires were generated with immunoSEQ multiplex PCR, while TCRdb's copy carries only in-frame clones and drops some. The sample has fewer than 550,000 clones; 75% to 80% are singletons. As regards this clone: Its cognate antigen is unknown.

V shed 3 bases and J 7 bases; nucleotides not matched to a gene: 9. Germline V lookup: CDR1 LGHNA, CDR2 YNFKEQ. CDR3 length equals 17 residues. Sequenced sample: PBMCs. This chain connects TRBV4-2 to TRBJ2-1; 13 bases are a match to TRBD2. The sequence derives from a middle-aged woman in good health. Some clones in this sample may be carry-over from other donors' samples. The CDR3 coding sequence is TGTGCCAGCAGCCAGGAGGGACTAGCGGGGTTTTTGAATGAGCAGTTCTTC. This translates into CASSQEGLAGFLNEQFF.